Shown below are 8 T cell receptor beta chains from a single sample sequenced in a study of T cells after yellow fever vaccination. TCRdb processed the 5' RACE reads anew with MiXCR; each CDR3 protein has one entry. The sample contains more than 65,000 distinct CDR3 sequences, about 7.2% of which appear only once. The sequenced sample was CD8+ T cells sorted from PBMCs, obtained roughly 10 days after the first yellow fever vaccination. Receptor source: a man younger than 35 who received the YFV17D yellow fever vaccine.

In its sample, this clonotype was seen many times. This sequence joins TRBV4-3 and TRBJ1-4; D not resolved. V was pared by 0 bases and J by 0 bases, with 8 bases between. Germline assignment: CDR1 LGHNA and CDR2 YSLEER. This CDR3 has 16 residues. Written as DNA, the CDR3 is TGCGCCAGCAGCCAAGATATCACAGCAACTAATGAAAAACTGTTTTTT. It specifies CASSQDITATNEKLFF.

The chain links TRBV7-9 to TRBJ2-5; D is possibly TRBD2 (6 bases). The germline CDR1 and CDR2 sequences are SEHNR and FQNEAQ (reference sequence). V gave up 5 bases and J gave up 1 base, with 14 bases separating them. This CDR3 has 15 residues. The chain's CDR3 is CASSNDWTTQETQYF. The CDR3 nucleotides read TGTGCCAGCAGCAACGATTGGACTACCCAAGAGACCCAGTACTTC.

V and J are TRBV7-9 and TRBJ2-7; TRBD2 matches at 7 bases. Germline assignment: CDR1 SEHNR and CDR2 FQNEAQ (reference sequence). Trimming cost V 5 bases and J 7 bases; bases outside gene matches: 11. CDR3 length: 14 residues. The CDR3 here is CASSHPGRAREQYF. CDR3 bases: TGTGCCAGCAGCCACCCAGGGAGGGCGCGGGAGCAGTACTTC.

The V call is TRBV5-4, the J call TRBJ1-1, with 7 bases that match TRBD1. There are 17 residues in the CDR3. Per germline, CDR1 SGHNT and CDR2 YYREEE (reference sequence). Trimming took 3 bases from V and 0 from J; bases not matched to a gene: 11. The CDR3: CASSSDRVDVMNTEAFF. CDR3 sequence (DNA): TGTGCCAGCAGCTCAGACAGGGTTGATGTCATGAACACTGAAGCTTTCTTT.

This clonotype was counted at least ten times. The chain combines TRBV28 with TRBJ2-3; D is perhaps TRBD2 (6 bases). Trimming removed 0 bases at V and 1 base at J, with 17 bases between. The CDR3 has 18 amino acids. Germline loops: CDR1 MDHEN, CDR2 SYDVKM. The CDR3 coding sequence is TGTGCCAGCAGTTTATGGGAGGGACGCTTGTCTGGCACAGATACGCAGTATTTT. Protein product: CASSLWEGRLSGTDTQYF.

In DNA form, the CDR3 reads TGTGCCAGTACCTATGCTAGCGGGGGAGTGAATGAGCAGTTCTTC. This codes for CASTYASGGVNEQFF. V usage is TRBV19 and J usage is TRBJ2-1, with 10 bases identical to TRBD2. CDR3 size: 15 residues. In germline, CDR1 is LNHDA, CDR2 SQIVND (reference sequence). With 7 bases clipped from V and 7 bases from J, the junction kept 10 bases outside the gene matches.

This clonotype was observed a handful of times. The rearrangement joins TRBV6-1 to TRBJ2-5; D is possibly TRBD2 (6 bases). Germline CDR1 MNHNS, CDR2 SASEGT. Trimming removed 6 bases from V and 0 bases from J, with 8 bases in between. This CDR3 has 13 amino acids. In DNA, the CDR3 is TGTGCCAGCAGACGGGACTACCAAGAGACCCAGTACTTC. Translated, it gives CASRRDYQETQYF.

This clonotype was observed a handful of times. V is TRBV6-5 and J is TRBJ1-1, with D uncertain. This CDR3 spans 13 amino acids. The germline V and J ends were trimmed by 0 bases and 14 bases, with 16 bases remaining between them. CDR1 and CDR2 from the germline V gene are MNHEY and SVGAGI. DNA for the CDR3: TGTGCCAGCAGTTACTCACGACTGGGCGGCCGCTTCTTT. It codes for CASSYSRLGGRFF.